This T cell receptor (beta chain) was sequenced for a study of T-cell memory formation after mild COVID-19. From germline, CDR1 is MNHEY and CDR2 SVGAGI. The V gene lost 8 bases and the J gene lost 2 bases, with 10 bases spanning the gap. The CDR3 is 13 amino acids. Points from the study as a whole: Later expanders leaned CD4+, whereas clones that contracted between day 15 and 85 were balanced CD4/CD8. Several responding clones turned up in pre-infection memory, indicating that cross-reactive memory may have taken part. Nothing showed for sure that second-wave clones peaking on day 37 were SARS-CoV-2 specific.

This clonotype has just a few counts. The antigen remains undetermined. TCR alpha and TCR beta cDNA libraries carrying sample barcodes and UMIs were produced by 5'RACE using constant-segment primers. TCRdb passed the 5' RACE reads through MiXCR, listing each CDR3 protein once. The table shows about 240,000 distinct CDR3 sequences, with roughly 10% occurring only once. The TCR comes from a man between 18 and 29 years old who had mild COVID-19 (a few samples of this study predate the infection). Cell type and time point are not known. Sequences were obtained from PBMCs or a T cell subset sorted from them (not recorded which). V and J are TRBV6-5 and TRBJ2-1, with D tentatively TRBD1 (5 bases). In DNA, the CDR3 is TGTGCCAGCGGGAACAGGCCCTACAATGAGCAGTTCTTC. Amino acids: CASGNRPYNEQFF.